This T cell receptor (beta chain) originates from a study of shared clonotypes between healthy human individuals. Sequencing was performed with immunoSEQ multiplex PCR; in TCRdb, only in-frame clones are kept and a portion is missing. Here the sample spans 450,000 to 500,000 clones, roughly 80% being singletons. This clone appeared a few times. The V gene lost 1 base and the J gene lost 9 bases, with 13 bases spanning the gap. Germline CDR1 reads SGHRS; CDR2 reads YFSETQ. The CDR3 runs to 13 residues. Sequencing used PBMCs. This TCR derives from a woman between 40 and 50 years old in good health. Some clones in this sample may be carry-over from other donors' samples. This chain links TRBV5-1 with TRBJ2-5; TRBD1 might be the D (6 bases). CDR3 coding DNA: TGCGCCAGCAGCTTGACCGGCCCAGGGGCCCAGTACTTC. It specifies CASSLTGPGAQYF.